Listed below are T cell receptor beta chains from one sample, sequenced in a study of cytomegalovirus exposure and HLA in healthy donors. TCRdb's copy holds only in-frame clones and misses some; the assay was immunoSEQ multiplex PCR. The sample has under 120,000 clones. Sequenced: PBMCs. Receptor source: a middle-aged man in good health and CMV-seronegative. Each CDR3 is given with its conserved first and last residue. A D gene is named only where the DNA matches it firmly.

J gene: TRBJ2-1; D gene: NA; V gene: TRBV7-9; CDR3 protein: CASSLSDPTENEQFF; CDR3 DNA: TGTGCCAGCAGCCTTTCCGACCCGACAGAGAATGAGCAGTTCTTC
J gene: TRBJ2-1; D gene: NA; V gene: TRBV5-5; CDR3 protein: CASSLEWGLSSYNEQFF; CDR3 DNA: TGTGCCAGCAGCTTGGAATGGGGGCTCTCCTCCTACAATGAGCAGTTCTTC
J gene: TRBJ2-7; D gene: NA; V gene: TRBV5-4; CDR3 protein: CASSLEDTKPYEQYF; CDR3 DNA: TGTGCCAGCAGCTTGGAAGACACCAAACCCTACGAGCAGTACTTC
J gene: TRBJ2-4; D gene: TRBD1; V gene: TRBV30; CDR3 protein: CAWTSGQLKNIQYF; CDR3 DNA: TGTGCCTGGACCTCGGGACAGCTCAAAAACATTCAGTACTTC
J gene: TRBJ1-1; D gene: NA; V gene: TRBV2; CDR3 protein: CASSHSNTEAFF; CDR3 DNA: TGTGCCAGCAGTCACTCGAACACTGAAGCTTTCTTT
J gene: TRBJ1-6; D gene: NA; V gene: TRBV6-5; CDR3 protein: CASSFRDWGSPLHF; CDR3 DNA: TGTGCCAGCAGTTTCCGGGACTGGGGTTCACCCCTCCACTTT
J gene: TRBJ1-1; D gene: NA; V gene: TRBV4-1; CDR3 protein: CASSHLRAEAFF; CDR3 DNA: TGCGCCAGCAGCCATTTGAGGGCTGAAGCTTTCTTT
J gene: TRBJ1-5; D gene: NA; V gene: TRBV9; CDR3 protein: CASSPGQRSPQHF; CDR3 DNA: TGTGCCAGCAGCCCAGGACAGCGAAGTCCCCAGCATTTT
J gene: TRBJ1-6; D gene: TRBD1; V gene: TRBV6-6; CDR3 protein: CASSYEPQGNYSPLHF; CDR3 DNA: TGTGCCAGCAGTTACGAGCCACAGGGGAACTATTCACCCCTCCACTTT
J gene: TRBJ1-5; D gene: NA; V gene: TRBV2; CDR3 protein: CASSEEAGEQPQHF; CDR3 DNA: TGTGCCAGCAGTGAAGAGGCAGGGGAACAGCCCCAGCATTTT
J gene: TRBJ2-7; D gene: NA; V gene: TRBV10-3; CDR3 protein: CAIKAGAISSYEQYF; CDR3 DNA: TGTGCCATCAAGGCAGGGGCGATAAGCTCCTACGAGCAGTACTTC
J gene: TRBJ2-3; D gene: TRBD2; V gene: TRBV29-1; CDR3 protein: CSVEGSSGGSTDTQYF; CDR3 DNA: TGCAGCGTTGAAGGGTCCAGCGGGGGGAGCACAGATACGCAGTATTTT
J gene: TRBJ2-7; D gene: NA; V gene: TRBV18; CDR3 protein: CASSSTRGLSYEQYF; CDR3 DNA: TGTGCCAGCTCCTCTACCCGGGGGTTATCCTACGAGCAGTACTTC
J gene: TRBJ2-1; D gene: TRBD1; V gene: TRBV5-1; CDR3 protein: CASSLGTGYNEQFF; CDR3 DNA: TGCGCCAGCAGCTTGGGGACAGGGTACAATGAGCAGTTCTTC
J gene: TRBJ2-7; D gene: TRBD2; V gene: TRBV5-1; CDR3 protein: CASSLGISSGSSYEQYF; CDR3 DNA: TGCGCCAGCAGCTTGGGGATTTCGAGCGGGAGCTCCTACGAGCAGTACTTC
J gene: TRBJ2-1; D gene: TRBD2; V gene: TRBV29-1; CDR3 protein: CSVEITRVAGNEQFF; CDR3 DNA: TGCAGCGTTGAAATAACTAGGGTAGCGGGGAATGAGCAGTTCTTC
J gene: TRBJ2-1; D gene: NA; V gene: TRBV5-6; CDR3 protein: CASSLKTGSYNEQFF; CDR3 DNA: TGTGCCAGCAGCTTGAAGACGGGCTCCTACAATGAGCAGTTCTTC
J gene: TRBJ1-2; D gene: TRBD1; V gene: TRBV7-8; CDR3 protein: CASSVRPGQYLQSNYGYTF; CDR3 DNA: TGTGCCAGCAGCGTGAGACCGGGACAGTACCTTCAATCTAACTATGGCTACACCTTC
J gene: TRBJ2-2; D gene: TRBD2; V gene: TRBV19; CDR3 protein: CASSIGAGGRTGELFF; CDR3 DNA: TGTGCCAGTAGTATCGGAGCGGGGGGGCGCACCGGGGAGCTGTTTTTT
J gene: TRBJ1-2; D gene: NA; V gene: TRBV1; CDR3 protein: CTSSQDGRGTLDGANYGYTF; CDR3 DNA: TGCACCAGCAGCCAAGATGGGAGGGGGACCCTGGATGGCGCTAACTATGGCTACACCTTC
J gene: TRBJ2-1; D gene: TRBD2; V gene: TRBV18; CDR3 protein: CASSPRVSAGGRSSYNEQFF; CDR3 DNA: TGTGCCAGCTCACCCCGCGTCTCAGCGGGAGGACGCAGCTCCTACAATGAGCAGTTCTTC
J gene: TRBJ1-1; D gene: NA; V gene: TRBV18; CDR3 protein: CASSPRTARDTEAFF; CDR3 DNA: TGTGCCAGCTCACCCAGGACAGCTCGTGACACTGAAGCTTTCTTT
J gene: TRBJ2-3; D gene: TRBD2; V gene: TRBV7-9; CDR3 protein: CASSSSGSNADTQYF; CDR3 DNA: TGTGCCAGCAGCAGTAGCGGGAGTAACGCGGATACGCAGTATTTT
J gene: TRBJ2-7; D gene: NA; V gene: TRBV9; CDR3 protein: CASSVVGGGIGEQYF; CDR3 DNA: TGTGCCAGCAGCGTAGTAGGGGGCGGGATTGGCGAGCAGTACTTC
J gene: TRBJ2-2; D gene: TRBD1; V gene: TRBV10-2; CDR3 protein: CASSATGANTGELFF; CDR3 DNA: TGCGCCAGCAGTGCGACAGGGGCGAACACCGGGGAGCTGTTTTTT
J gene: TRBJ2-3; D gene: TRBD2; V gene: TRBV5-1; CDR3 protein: CASSLELAGGNTQYF; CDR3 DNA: TGCGCCAGCAGCTTGGAGCTAGCGGGGGGAAATACGCAGTATTTT
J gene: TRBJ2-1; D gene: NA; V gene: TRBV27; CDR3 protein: CASTSLASRGNEQFF; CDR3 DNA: TGTGCCAGCACTAGCTTGGCCTCTCGGGGCAATGAGCAGTTCTTC
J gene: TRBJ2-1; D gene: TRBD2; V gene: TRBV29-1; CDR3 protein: CSASGTSGRVGEQFF; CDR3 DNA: TGCAGCGCCTCCGGGACTAGCGGGAGAGTTGGTGAGCAGTTCTTC